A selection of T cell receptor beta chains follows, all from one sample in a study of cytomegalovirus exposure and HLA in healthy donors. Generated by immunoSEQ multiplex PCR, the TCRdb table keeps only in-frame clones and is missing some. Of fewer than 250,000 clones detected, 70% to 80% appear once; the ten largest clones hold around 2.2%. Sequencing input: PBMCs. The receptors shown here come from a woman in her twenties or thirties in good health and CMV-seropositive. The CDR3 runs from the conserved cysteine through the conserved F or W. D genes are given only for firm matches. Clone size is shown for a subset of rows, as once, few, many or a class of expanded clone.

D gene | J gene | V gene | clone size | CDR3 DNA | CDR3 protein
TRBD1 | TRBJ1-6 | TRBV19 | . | TGTGCCAGTGGAGACAGGGGGTATAGTTCACCCCTCCACTTT | CASGDRGYSSPLHF
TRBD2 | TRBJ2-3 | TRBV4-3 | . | TGCGCCAGCAGCCAAGAACTAGCGGGGGGAGCAGATACGCAGTATTTT | CASSQELAGGADTQYF
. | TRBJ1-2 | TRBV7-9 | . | TGTGCCAGCAGCCCAGGGCCATTACTGGGTGGCTACACCTTC | CASSPGPLLGGYTF
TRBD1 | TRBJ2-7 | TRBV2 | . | TGTGCCAGCAGCGTTTCTAGACAGGGTACCCACGAGCAGTACTTC | CASSVSRQGTHEQYF
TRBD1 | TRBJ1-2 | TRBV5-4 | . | TGTGCCAGCAGAGGGATGGGTACAGGGGGGGTCGGCTACACCTTC | CASRGMGTGGVGYTF
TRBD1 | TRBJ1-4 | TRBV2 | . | TGTGCCAGCAGTTTAACAGGGGGCGCATCAAAACTGTTTTTT | CASSLTGGASKLFF
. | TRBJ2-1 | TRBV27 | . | TGTGCCAGCAGTTCCAGGGGTCCCTCCTACAATGAGCAGTTCTTC | CASSSRGPSYNEQFF
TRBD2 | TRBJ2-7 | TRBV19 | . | TGTGCCAGTGGGATGACTAGCGGGAGAGTATACGAGCAGTACTTC | CASGMTSGRVYEQYF
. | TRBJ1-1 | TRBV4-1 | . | TGCGCCAGCAGCCAAGTAGTCCGGGGGACCACTGAAGCTTTCTTT | CASSQVVRGTTEAFF
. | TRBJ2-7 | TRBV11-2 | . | TGTGCCAGCAGCCCCGTGGGGAGGAGGTACGAGCAGTACTTC | CASSPVGRRYEQYF
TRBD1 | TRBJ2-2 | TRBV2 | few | TGTGCCAGCAGCAGGGGGACCGGGGAGCTGTTTTTT | CASSRGTGELFF
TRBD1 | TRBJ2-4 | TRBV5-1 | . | TGCGCCAGCACCCCAGGGGGAAGGGACAAAAACATTCAGTACTTC | CASTPGGRDKNIQYF
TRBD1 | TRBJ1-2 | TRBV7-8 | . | TGTGCCAGCAGCTTACTTGGGTTGGACAGGTCCCTCAATGGCTACACCTTC | CASSLLGLDRSLNGYTF
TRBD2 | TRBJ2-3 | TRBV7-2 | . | TGTGCCAGCAGCCGGGTGGGACTAGCGTCGACAGATACGCAGTATTTT | CASSRVGLASTDTQYF
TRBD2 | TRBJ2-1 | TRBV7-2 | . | TGTGCCAGCAGCTTGACGGGGGGCTCCTACAATGAGCAGTTCTTC | CASSLTGGSYNEQFF
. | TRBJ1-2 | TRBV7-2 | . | TGTGCCAGCAGCTTAGGACTTGACTATGGCTACACCTTC | CASSLGLDYGYTF
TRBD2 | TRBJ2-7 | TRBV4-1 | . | TGCGCCAGCAGCCAACAGCGGGGCGGGAGTCCCTACGAGCAGTACTTC | CASSQQRGGSPYEQYF
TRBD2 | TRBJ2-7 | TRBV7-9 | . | TGTGCCAGCAGCTTAGGCCGGCGGGAGGGGTACGAGCAGTACTTC | CASSLGRREGYEQYF
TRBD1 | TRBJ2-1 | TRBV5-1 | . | TGCGCCAGCAGCTTACAGGGGGTTGGTGAGCAGTTCTTC | CASSLQGVGEQFF
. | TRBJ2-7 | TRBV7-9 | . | TGTGCCAGCAGCGGCCGCTCCTACGAGCAGTACTTC | CASSGRSYEQYF
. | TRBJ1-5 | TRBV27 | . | TGTGCCAGCAGTCCGAAAGCTACAGGGACCTATAGCAATCAGCCCCAGCATTTT | CASSPKATGTYSNQPQHF
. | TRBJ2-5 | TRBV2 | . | TGTGCCAGCAGTGATACAGTTTTCCAAGAGACCCAGTACTTC | CASSDTVFQETQYF
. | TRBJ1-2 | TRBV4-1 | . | TGCGCCAGCAGCCAAGCGGACTTTCCGCTGAGCTACACCTTC | CASSQADFPLSYTF
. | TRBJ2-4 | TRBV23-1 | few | TGCGCCAGCAGTCAATCGCGGGGACCCCTAGCCAAAAACATTCAGTACTTC | CASSQSRGPLAKNIQYF
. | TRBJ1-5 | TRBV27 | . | TGTGCCAGCAGCCCGGAGCGCGGCAATCAGCCCCAGCATTTT | CASSPERGNQPQHF
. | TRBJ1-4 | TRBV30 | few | TGTGCCTGGACCCGCGGGGGAGCGGGCGAAAAACTGTTTTTT | CAWTRGGAGEKLFF
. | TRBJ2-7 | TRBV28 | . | TGTGCCAGCAGCCTGACTAGTAGCGAGCAGTACTTC | CASSLTSSEQYF
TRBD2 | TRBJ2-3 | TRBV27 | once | TGTGCCAGCAGTTTACGATCGGGGGGGGCAGATACGCAGTATTTT | CASSLRSGGADTQYF
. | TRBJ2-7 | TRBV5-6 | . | TGTGCCAGCAGCCCAAGGACAGTTCTCCATTCCTACGAGCAGTACTTC | CASSPRTVLHSYEQYF
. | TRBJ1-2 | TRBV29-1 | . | TGCAGCGTTTTTGAAGACAGATTCTATGGCTACACCTTC | CSVFEDRFYGYTF
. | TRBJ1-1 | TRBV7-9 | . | TGTGCCAGCAGCTTAGAATCGGACACTGAAGCTTTCTTT | CASSLESDTEAFF
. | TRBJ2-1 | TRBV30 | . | TGTGCCTCCAACCGAGGAGCGCCGTACAATGAGCAGTTCTTC | CASNRGAPYNEQFF
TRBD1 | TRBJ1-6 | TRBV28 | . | TGTGCCAGCAGTTCTCGACGACAGGGGTATAATTCACCCCTCCACTTT | CASSSRRQGYNSPLHF
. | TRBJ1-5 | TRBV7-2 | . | TGTGCCAGCAGCTTAGAAACGGGATTAAGACAGCCCCAGCATTTT | CASSLETGLRQPQHF
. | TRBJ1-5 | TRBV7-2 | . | TGTGCCAGCAGCTTGGAGGGAAGGGATCAGCCCCAGCATTTT | CASSLEGRDQPQHF
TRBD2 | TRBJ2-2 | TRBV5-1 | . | TGCGCCAGCAGCTTGAAGACTAGCGGGAGTGGCACCGGGGAGCTGTTTTTT | CASSLKTSGSGTGELFF
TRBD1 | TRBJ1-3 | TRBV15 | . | TGTGCCACCAGACCAACAGGGGGCAACACCATATATTTT | CATRPTGGNTIYF
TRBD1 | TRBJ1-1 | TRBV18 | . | TGTGCCAGCTCGCGGGACAGGGGATCCACTGAAGCTTTCTTT | CASSRDRGSTEAFF
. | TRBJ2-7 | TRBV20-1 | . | TGCAGTGCTAGCGGGGTCGAGCAGTACTTC | CSASGVEQYF
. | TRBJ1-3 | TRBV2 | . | TGTGCCAGCCCCAGGCGAAGCTCTGGAAACACCATATATTTT | CASPRRSSGNTIYF
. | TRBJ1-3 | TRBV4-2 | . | TGTGCCAGCAGCCAAGATCACGCAGGGATAAACACCATATATTTT | CASSQDHAGINTIYF
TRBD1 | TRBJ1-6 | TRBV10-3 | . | TGTGCCATCAGTGCCGTGCCGGAAGGGGACAGGGCTAATTCACCCCTCCACTTT | CAISAVPEGDRANSPLHF
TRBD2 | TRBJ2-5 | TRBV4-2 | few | TGTGCCAGCAGCCAAGGGGCGGATAGCGGGGGGCAAGAGACCCAGTACTTC | CASSQGADSGGQETQYF
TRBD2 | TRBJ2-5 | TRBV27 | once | TGTGCCAGCAGTTTAATCGGCGGTAGCGGGGTGGAGACCCAGTACTTC | CASSLIGGSGVETQYF
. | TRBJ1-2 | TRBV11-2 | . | TGTGCCAGCAGCCGCCAATCAGGGGAGGGAGACTATGGCTACACCTTC | CASSRQSGEGDYGYTF
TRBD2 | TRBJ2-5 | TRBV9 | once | TGTGCCAGCAGCACTGGACTAGCGGGAGCCCAAGAGACCCAGTACTTC | CASSTGLAGAQETQYF
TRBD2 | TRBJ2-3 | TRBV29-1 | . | TGCAGCGGCCGAGGGACTAGCGGGAATGGAGATACGCAGTATTTT | CSGRGTSGNGDTQYF
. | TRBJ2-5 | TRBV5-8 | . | TGTGCCAGCAGCTTTTACGGAGAAGAGACCCAGTACTTC | CASSFYGEETQYF
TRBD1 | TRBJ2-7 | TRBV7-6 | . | TGTGCCAGCAGCCTGGGACAGGGGGACCGACAGTACTTC | CASSLGQGDRQYF
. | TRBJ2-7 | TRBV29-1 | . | TGCAGCACGCAGACTTGGAGCTCCTACGAGCAGTACTTC | CSTQTWSSYEQYF
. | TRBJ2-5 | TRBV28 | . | TGTGCCAGCAGTTTAGCGGGCGAACTCCAAGAGACCCAGTACTTC | CASSLAGELQETQYF
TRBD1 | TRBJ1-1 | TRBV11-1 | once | TGTGCCAGCAGCTTCCGGGACAGGGGCGACACTGAAGCTTTCTTT | CASSFRDRGDTEAFF
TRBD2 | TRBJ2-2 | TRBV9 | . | TGTGCCAGCAGCGTCCGGGAGGGCTTGGCCGGGGAGCTGTTTTTT | CASSVREGLAGELFF
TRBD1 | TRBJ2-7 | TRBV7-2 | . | TGTGCCAGCAGCTTTGGGCAGGGGGTCTCCTACGAGCAGTACTTC | CASSFGQGVSYEQYF
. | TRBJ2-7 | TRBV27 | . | TGTGCCAGCAGTTCACGGATAGGGAGTTCCTACGAGCAGTACTTC | CASSSRIGSSYEQYF